Below, one T cell receptor beta chain is given with its context. The antigen is unknown. The naive CD8 fraction comprised CD45RO-negative cells positively selected for CCR7 and excluded terminally differentiated effector memory CD45RA+ cells. Trimming cost V 4 bases and J 5 bases, with 15 bases left between them. Germline CDR1 and CDR2: MGHRA and YSYEKL. The CDR3 has 14 amino acids. At the deep level, the assay was run. Sequenced by immunoSEQ multiplex PCR; TCRdb stores in-frame clones only, minus some. The sample contains over 2 million clones, about 95% of which appear only once. This entry comes from a study of shared clonotypes between healthy human individuals. Whole-study findings and limits: A generally larger estimated richness was seen in naive subsets than in memory subsets. The diversity represented, both genetic and in exposure history, was limited by few donors.

Sequenced material: naive CD8+ T cells sorted from blood. This chain uses TRBV4-1 with TRBJ2-7; maybe TRBD1 (6 bases). This sequence was found in a man aged 18 to 30 in good health. The CDR3 coding sequence is TGCGCCAGCAGCCCTGAGGGGGTACTTGACGAGCAGTACTTC. It specifies CASSPEGVLDEQYF.